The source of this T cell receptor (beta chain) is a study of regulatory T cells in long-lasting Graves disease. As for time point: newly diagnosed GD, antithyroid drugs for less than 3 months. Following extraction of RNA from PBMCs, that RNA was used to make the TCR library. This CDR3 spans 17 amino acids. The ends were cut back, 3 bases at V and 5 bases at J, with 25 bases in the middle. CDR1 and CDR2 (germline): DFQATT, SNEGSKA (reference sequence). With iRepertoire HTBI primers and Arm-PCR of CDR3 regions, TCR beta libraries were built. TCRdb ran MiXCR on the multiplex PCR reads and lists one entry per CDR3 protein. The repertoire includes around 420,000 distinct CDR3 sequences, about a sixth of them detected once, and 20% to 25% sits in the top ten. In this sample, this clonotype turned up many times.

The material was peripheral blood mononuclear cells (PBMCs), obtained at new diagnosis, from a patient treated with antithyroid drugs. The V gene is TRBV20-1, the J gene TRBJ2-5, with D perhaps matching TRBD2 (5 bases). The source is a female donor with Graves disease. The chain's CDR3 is CSAREISLARRSETQYF. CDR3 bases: TGCAGTGCTAGGGAAATCTCCCTAGCCCGCCGATCTGAGACCCAGTACTTC.